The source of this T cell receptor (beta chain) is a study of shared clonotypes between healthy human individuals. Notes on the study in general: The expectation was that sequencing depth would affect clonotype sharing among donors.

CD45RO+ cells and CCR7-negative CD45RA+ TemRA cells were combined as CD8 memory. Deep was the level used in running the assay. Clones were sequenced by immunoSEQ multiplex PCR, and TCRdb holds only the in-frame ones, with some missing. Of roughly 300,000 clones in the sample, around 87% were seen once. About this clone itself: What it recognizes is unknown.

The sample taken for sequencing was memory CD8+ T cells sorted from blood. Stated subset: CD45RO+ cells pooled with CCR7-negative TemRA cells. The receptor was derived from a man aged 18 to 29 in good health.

Here the CDR3 DNA reads TGTGCCAGCACTGGACAGGGCTATGGCTACACCTTC. Protein: CASTGQGYGYTF. This chain joins TRBV25-1 and TRBJ1-2; 8 bases agree with TRBD1. Germline trimming cut 7 bases from V and 4 bases from J; bases unmatched to any gene: 2. Germline assignment: CDR1 MGHDK and CDR2 SYGVNS. This CDR3 is built from 12 residues.